This T cell receptor beta chain was captured in a study of technical replicates of blood from a handful of donors. The CDR3 is made up of 15 amino acids. V shed 10 bases and J 3 bases; nucleotides not matched to a gene: 7. Germline-derived CDR1 and CDR2 are MDHEN and SYDVKM. Libraries were prepared by immunoSEQ multiplex PCR; TCRdb keeps only in-frame clonotypes and omits some of them. The sample carries some 80,000 clones, around 96% recorded once. The sample was T cells isolated from PBMCs. The J gene is TRBJ2-6, the V gene TRBV28; 9 bases match TRBD1. This sequence was found in a human donor in good health. In nucleotides, the CDR3 is TGTGCCACTTCGACAGGGGGGATTGGGGCCAACGTCCTGACTTTC. Translated: CATSTGGIGANVLTF.